This TCR beta chain is from a study of shared clonotypes between healthy human individuals. Study findings and constraints: Only a few donors were included, so the genetic and exposure-history diversity represented was limited.

Clones were sequenced by immunoSEQ multiplex PCR, and TCRdb holds only the in-frame ones, with some missing. This sample has some 900,000 clones, with roughly 72% found just once. Remarks on this clone: Its antigen is not known.

The sequencing sample was made of memory CD4+ T cells sorted from blood. The sample's subset: CD45RA-negative fraction. The receptor comes from a man between 18 and 35 years old in good health.

The CDR3 bases are TGTGCCAGTAGCCGAGAGACAGGGGCCAGCACCGGGGAGCTGTTTTTT. Its protein is CASSRETGASTGELFF. The chain is built from TRBV19 and TRBJ2-2; 8 nucleotides agree with TRBD1. This CDR3 has 16 amino acids. Germline V gene lookup returns CDR1 LNHDA and CDR2 SQIVND (reference sequence). The V and J ends lost 6 bases and 4 bases, in that order; junction bases with no gene match: 10.